The 7 T cell receptor beta chains below all came from one sample that was sequenced in a study of blood T cell repertoires in COVID-19. Repertoires were generated with immunoSEQ multiplex PCR, while TCRdb's copy carries only in-frame clones and drops some. The top ten clones hold approximately 6.1% of a sample with about 140,000 clones, about 80% of them seen once. Sequencing used peripheral blood. These receptors came from a human donor in a cohort sampled during active COVID-19.

This clone was counted between two and nine times. This chain joins TRBV6-6 and TRBJ1-5, with unresolved D. Per the germline V gene, CDR1 is MNHNY and CDR2 is SVGAGI (reference sequence). The CDR3 is 13 residues long. V was trimmed by 10 bases and J by 2 bases, leaving 12 bases between them. CDR3 DNA: TGTGCCACCTCTACAAGCGGCAATCAGCCCCAGCATTTT. Residues: CATSTSGNQPQHF.

This clone was seen just once. The rearrangement links TRBV20-1 to TRBJ2-3; 8 bases match TRBD2. CDR3 length: 16 residues. After removal of 3 bases from V and 5 bases from J, the junction contained 13 bases not matched to a gene. Germline lookup yields CDR1 DFQATT and CDR2 SNEGSKA (reference sequence). The CDR3 nucleotides read TGCAGTGCTAGTCCTTTGACGGGGGGGCCCTTAGATACGCAGTATTTT. The encoded protein is CSASPLTGGPLDTQYF.

V is TRBV4-3 and J is TRBJ1-4; maybe TRBD1 (5 bases). V was trimmed by 0 bases and J by 4 bases, leaving 9 bases between them. The CDR3 consists of 15 residues. Germline CDR1 and CDR2: LGHNA and YSLEER. CDR3 protein: CASSQDRGINEKLFF. In nucleotides, the CDR3 is TGCGCCAGCAGCCAAGATCGGGGGATTAATGAAAAACTGTTTTTT.

The chain is built from TRBV30 and TRBJ1-4; TRBD1 matches at 7 bases. CDR3 length equals 12 residues. The V segment lost 1 base and the J segment 7 bases; nucleotides outside the gene matches: 0. Per germline, CDR1 GTSNPN and CDR2 SVGIG (reference sequence). The CDR3 bases are TGTGCCTGGAGTGGACAGGGTGAAAAACTGTTTTTT. Translation: CAWSGQGEKLFF.

The rearrangement joins TRBV4-2 to TRBJ2-3; D is ambiguous. The V end was cut by 0 bases, the J end by 2 bases, with 6 bases between. The CDR3 has 14 residues. Germline CDR1 LGHNA, CDR2 YNFKEQ. CDR3 protein: CASSQDLATDTQYF. In DNA form, the CDR3 reads TGTGCCAGCAGCCAAGATCTGGCCACAGATACGCAGTATTTT.

V and J are TRBV9 and TRBJ2-2, with 8 positions matching TRBD2. V dropped 4 bases and J dropped 1; count of bases not matched to a gene: 6. The CDR3 runs to 16 residues. Per the germline V gene, CDR1 is SGDLS and CDR2 is YYNGEE. The DNA of the CDR3 is TGTGCCAGCAGCCGGCGGGGGGCCAAGAACACCGGGGAGCTGTTTTTT. This codes for CASSRRGAKNTGELFF.

The chain combines TRBV7-9 with TRBJ2-5; tentatively, D is TRBD2 (6 bases). Trimming shortened V by 5 bases and J by 1 base, and 11 bases separated the two germline ends. The germline V gene has CDR1 SEHNR and CDR2 FQNEAQ (reference sequence). There are 14 residues in the CDR3. CDR3 loop: CASSLRELQETQYF. The CDR3 nucleotides are TGTGCCAGCAGCCTACGGGAGCTCCAAGAGACCCAGTACTTC.